This TCR beta chain was recorded in a study of blood T cell repertoires in COVID-19. As for the study in general: Donors in the United States, Italy and Spain gave samples during acute or convalescent COVID-19. PBMCs, B-cell-depleted T cells, or T cells were the source of the cDNA or gDNA that made up the material.

The germline V and J ends were trimmed by 6 bases and 6 bases, with 8 bases remaining between them. CDR3 size: 12 residues. In the source study's methods: Reference gene primer amplification gave estimated nucleated cell counts. Only in-frame clones appear in the TCRdb table, and some are missing; sequencing was by immunoSEQ multiplex PCR. The V and J calls and clone size were taken over from that table, and D and trimming were inferred from the DNA. The data hold approximately 140,000 clones, with roughly four fifths observed a single time. The sequenced sample was peripheral blood. The chain employs TRBV12-3 or TRBV12-4 and TRBJ1-4; D perhaps matches TRBD1 (5 bases). The receptor was derived from a human donor with acute or convalescent COVID-19. The donor label of this sample is uncertain. This chain's CDR3 is CASSWGDEKLFF. CDR3 in DNA: TGTGCCAGCAGCTGGGGGGATGAAAAACTGTTTTTT.